This T cell receptor (beta chain) emerged from a study of T cell responses to AZD1222 COVID-19 vaccine (dated by TCRdb to the early 2020s). Some background on the complete study: AZD1222 recipients given second doses at about 4 weeks or at about 12 weeks were pooled, since spike-specific TCR depth and breadth were not found to differ between the two schedules. A total of 233 trial participants underwent TCR sequencing, of whom nearly 210 had received two doses of AZD1222 and approximately 25 had received two doses of the MenACWY control vaccine. Trial participants were enrolled by age into subgroups of 18-55, 56-69 and 70-plus years, and approximately 150, 30 and 60 TCR-sequenced participants, respectively, were included in these subgroups.

The sample's time point, from its label and the paper: baseline before first vaccination. The vaccinee samples were drawn from two UK trials, COV001 and COV002, one of which was a single-blind randomized controlled phase 2/3 trial testing AZD1222 (ChAdOx1 nCoV-19) in healthy adults. For TCRbeta chain sequencing, PBMC samples from trial participants were taken at day 0 and at day 28 after the second dose. The CDR3 regions of human TCRbeta chains were analyzed by immunosequencing. From the authors' description of their analysis: TCRs in the repertoires were compared against a reference library of SARS-CoV-2-specific TCRs that had been generated with the MIRA antigen-specificity platform. Breadth was defined as the fraction of unique TCRs that were SARS-CoV-2-associated. Depth was defined as the fraction of total T cells that were SARS-CoV-2-associated. Using the MIRA data, each spike-specific TCR was assigned both to the spike region to which the TCR was reactive and to a CD4 or CD8 class. Log10-transformed breadth and depth values were compared by one-way ANOVA with Sidak's multiple comparisons tests. Held by TCRdb, this immuneACCESS table contains in-frame sequences only and omits some clones. Under half of the omission traces to an unresolved V gene where checked; the cause of the rest is unknown. V and J calls and clone size come straight from that table; D and trimming were deduced from the DNA. This sample comprises some 150,000 clones, approximately 85% of them detected only once. About 8% of the sample lies in the top ten.

The paper as a whole reports these results and caveats: Because no day 14 peak-response samples were available, the repertoires could be characterized only after the peak T cell response. The 56-69-year group was small, and its depth increase did not reach significance, likely because of low power. The whole spike protein was spanned by vaccine-associated CD4 TCRs, and dominant responses were seen in regions 160-218 and 743-854. Conclusions about previously exposed vaccinees were limited because only six AZD1222 recipients were SARS-CoV-2 seropositive at baseline. Reportedly, almost half of the unique spike-specific TCRs recognized epitopes lying outside the regions that are mutated in the B.1.351 and B.1.1.7 variants. Participants were mostly white British, with more females than males. The authors suggested clonal diversity may have been underestimated. Spike-specific TCR breadth and depth rose significantly after two AZD1222 doses compared with day 0 and with MenACWY recipients.

To note about this clone: Its antigen is not yet known. No base quality values were provided; no much bigger clone lies one nucleotide off.

The CDR3 holds 15 amino acids from the cysteine to the phenylalanine. Here the CDR3 DNA is all that survives: 45 bases in frame from base 1. The V and J ends are trimmed by 1 base and 5 bases, leaving 12 bases between them. From a lookup of the germline V gene (reference sequence), CDR1 and CDR2 are SGHAT and FQDESV. The TCR comes from an adult in good health. The chain uses TRBV11-1 and TRBJ1-5, and possibly TRBD1, on 5 matching bases. This material consisted of peripheral blood, taken on day 0 of AZD1222 vaccination. The bases are TGTGCCAGCAGCTTAGTACGGGAAGGGGATCAGCCCCAGCATTTT. This translates into CASSLVREGDQPQHF.